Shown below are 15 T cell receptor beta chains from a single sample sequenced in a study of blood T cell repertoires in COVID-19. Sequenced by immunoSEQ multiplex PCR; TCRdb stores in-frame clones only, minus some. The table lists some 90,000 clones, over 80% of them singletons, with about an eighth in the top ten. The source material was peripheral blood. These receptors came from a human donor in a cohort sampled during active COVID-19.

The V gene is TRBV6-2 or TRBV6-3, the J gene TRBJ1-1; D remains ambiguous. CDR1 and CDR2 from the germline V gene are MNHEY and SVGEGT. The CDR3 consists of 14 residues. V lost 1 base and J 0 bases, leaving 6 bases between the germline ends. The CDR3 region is CASSYLSLNTEAFF. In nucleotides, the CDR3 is TGTGCCAGCAGTTACTTGTCATTGAACACTGAAGCTTTCTTT.

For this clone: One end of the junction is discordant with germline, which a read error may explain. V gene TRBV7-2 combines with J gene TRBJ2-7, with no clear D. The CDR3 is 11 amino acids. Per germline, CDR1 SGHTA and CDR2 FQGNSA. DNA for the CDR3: TGTGCCAGCAGCTTAGATCCCACCCCAGACTTC. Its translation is CASSLDPTPDF.

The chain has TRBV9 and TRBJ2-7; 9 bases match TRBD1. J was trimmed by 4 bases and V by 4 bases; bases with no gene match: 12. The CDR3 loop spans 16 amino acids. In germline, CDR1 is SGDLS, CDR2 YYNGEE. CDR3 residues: CASSYDPGTGIYEQYF. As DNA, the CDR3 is TGTGCCAGCAGCTACGATCCCGGGACAGGGATATACGAGCAGTACTTC.

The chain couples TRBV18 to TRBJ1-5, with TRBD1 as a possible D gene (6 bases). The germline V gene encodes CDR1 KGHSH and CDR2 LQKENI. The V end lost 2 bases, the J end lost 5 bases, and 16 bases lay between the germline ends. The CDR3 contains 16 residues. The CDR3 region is CASSPSRQGPYQPQHF. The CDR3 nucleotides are TGTGCCAGCTCACCATCCCGGCAGGGGCCCTATCAGCCCCAGCATTTT. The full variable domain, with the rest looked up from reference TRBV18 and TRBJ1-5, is NAGVMQNPRHLVRRRGQEARLRCSPMKGHSHVYWYRQLPEEGLKFMVYLQKENIIDESGMPKERFSAEFPKEGPSILRIQQVVRGDSAAYFCASSPSRQGPYQPQHFGDGTRLSIL.

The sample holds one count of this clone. As DNA, the CDR3 is TGTGCCAGCAGCTTAAGGGACAGTTATCAGCCCCAGCATTTT. Encoded protein: CASSLRDSYQPQHF. The rearrangement joins TRBV11-2 to TRBJ1-5; 7 positions match TRBD1. Germline V CDR1 and CDR2: SGHAT, FQNNGV. The V segment lost 2 bases and the J segment 5 bases; nucleotides outside the gene matches: 3. There are 14 residues in the CDR3.

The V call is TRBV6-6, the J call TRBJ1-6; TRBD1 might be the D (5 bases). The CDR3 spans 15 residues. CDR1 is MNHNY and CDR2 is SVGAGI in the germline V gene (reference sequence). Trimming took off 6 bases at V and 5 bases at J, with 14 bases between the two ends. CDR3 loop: CASSQSRQNNSPLHF. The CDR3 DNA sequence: TGTGCCAGCAGCCAGAGCAGACAGAATAATTCACCCCTCCACTTT.

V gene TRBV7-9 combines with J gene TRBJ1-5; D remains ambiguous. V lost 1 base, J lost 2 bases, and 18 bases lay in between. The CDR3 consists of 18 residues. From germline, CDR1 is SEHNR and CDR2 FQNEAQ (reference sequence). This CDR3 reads CASSLVEASWEGNQPQHF. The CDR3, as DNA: TGTGCCAGCAGCTTAGTGGAGGCTTCGTGGGAGGGCAATCAGCCCCAGCATTTT.

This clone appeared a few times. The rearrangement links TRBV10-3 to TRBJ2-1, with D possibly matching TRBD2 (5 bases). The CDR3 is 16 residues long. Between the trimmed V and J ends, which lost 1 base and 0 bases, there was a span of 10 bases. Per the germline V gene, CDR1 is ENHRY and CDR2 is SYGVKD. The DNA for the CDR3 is TGTGCCATCAGTGAGTTGGGAGATAGCTCCTACAATGAGCAGTTCTTC. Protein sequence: CAISELGDSSYNEQFF.

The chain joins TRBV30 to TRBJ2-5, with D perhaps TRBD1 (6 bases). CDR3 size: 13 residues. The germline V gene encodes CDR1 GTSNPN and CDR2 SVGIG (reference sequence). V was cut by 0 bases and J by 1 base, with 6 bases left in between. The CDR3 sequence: CAWSVDSQETQYF. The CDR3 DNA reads TGTGCCTGGAGTGTGGACAGCCAAGAGACCCAGTACTTC.

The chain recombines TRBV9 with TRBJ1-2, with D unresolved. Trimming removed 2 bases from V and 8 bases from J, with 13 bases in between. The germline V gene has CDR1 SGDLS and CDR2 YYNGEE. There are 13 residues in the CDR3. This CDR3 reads CASSVPGIEGYTF. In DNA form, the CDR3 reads TGTGCCAGCAGCGTCCCGGGAATTGAGGGCTACACCTTC.

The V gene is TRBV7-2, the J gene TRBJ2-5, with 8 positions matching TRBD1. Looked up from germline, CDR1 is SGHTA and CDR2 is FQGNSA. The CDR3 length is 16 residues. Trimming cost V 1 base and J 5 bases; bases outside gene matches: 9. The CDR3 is CASSLVSAGGLETQYF. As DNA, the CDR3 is TGTGCCAGCAGCTTAGTTTCGGCAGGGGGCTTGGAGACCCAGTACTTC.

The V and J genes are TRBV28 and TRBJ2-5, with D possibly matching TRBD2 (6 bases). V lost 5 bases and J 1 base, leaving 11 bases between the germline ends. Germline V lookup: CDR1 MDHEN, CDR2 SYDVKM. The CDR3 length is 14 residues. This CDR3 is CASSRSGSQETQYF. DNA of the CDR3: TGTGCCAGCAGTCGTAGCGGAAGCCAAGAGACCCAGTACTTC.

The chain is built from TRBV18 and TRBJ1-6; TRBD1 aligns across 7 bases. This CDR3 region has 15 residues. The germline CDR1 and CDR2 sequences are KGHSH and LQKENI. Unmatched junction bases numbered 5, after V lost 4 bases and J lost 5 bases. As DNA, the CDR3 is TGTGCCAGCTCACTTACCGGGACAGATAATTCACCCCTCCACTTT. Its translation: CASSLTGTDNSPLHF.

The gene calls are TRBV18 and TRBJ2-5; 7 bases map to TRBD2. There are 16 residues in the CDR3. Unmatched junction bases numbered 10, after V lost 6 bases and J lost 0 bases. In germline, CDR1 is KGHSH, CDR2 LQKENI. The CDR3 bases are TGTGCCAGCTCGCGCCCGGGCCGGGGGGACCAAGAGACCCAGTACTTC. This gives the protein CASSRPGRGDQETQYF.

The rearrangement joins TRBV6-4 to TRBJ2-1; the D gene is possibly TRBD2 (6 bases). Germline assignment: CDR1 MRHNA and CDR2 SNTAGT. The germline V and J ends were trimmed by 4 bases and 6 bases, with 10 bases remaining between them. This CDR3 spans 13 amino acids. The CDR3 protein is CASSGQGGNEQFF. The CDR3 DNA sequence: TGTGCCAGCAGTGGTCAGGGAGGCAATGAGCAGTTCTTC.